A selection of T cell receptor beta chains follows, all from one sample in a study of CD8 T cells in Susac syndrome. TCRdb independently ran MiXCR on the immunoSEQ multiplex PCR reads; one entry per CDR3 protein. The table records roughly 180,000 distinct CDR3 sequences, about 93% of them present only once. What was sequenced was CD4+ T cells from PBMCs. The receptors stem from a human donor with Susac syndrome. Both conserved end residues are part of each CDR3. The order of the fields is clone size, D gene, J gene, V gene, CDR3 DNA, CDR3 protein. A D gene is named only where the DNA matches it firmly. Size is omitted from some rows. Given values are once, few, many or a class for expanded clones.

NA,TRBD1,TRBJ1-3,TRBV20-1,TGCAGTGCTAGAGATCCACAGGGGCAAGGAAACACCATATATTTT,CSARDPQGQGNTIYF
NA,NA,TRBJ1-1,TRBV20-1,TGCAGTGCTTCCCCGGCGCAGGACAGCCTGAACACTGAAGCTTTCTTT,CSASPAQDSLNTEAFF
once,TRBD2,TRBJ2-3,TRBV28,TGTGCCAGCTCGAGCGGGAGAGTTACAGATACGCAGTATTTT,CASSSGRVTDTQYF
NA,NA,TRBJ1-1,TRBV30,TGTGCCTGGAGGGCTCGCGGGGGCCATGATCTTAACACTGAAGCTTTCTTT,CAWRARGGHDLNTEAFF
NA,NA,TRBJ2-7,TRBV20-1,TGCAGTGCGGACTTCCTCTCCTACGAGCAGTACTTC,CSADFLSYEQYF
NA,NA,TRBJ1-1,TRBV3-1,TGTGCCAGCAGCCAAGAAGGATCGCTCCGGACTGAAGCTTTCTTT,CASSQEGSLRTEAFF
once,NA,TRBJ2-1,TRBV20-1,TGCAGTGCTAGGGAGGGGTTTGATGAGCAGTTCTTC,CSAREGFDEQFF
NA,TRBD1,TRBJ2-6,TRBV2,TGTGCCAGCAGTGACCGGGACAGGAAAAACCTGACTTTC,CASSDRDRKNLTF
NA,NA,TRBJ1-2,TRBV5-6,TGTGCCAGCCGAAATCCTGACAGGAGCTATGGCTACACCTTC,CASRNPDRSYGYTF
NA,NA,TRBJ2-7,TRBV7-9,TGTGCCAGCAGGATTGACACTTCCTACGAGCAGTACTTC,CASRIDTSYEQYF
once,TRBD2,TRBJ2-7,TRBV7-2,TGTGCCAGCAGCTTAGGGTCCGGGAGGGACGAGCAGTACTTC,CASSLGSGRDEQYF
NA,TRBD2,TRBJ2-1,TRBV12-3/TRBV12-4,TGTGCCAGCAGAATAACCCGGACGGCCGGGGGGCTAGCGGGAGTTTTGGATGAGCAGTTCTTC,CASRITRTAGGLAGVLDEQFF
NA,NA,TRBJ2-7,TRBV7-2,TGTGCCAGCAGGGAACTTACGGGCGAGCAGTACTTC,CASRELTGEQYF
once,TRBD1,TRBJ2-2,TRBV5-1,TGCGCCAGCAGTAATGACAGGGGGAGCACCGGGGAGCTGTTTTTT,CASSNDRGSTGELFF
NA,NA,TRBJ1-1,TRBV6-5,TGTGCCAGCAGTTACTCAGGGCAGATAGCTCATGAAGCTTTCTTT,CASSYSGQIAHEAFF
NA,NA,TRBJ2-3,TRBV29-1,TGCAGCGTTGAGGGCGGTTTAACAGATACGCAGTATTTT,CSVEGGLTDTQYF
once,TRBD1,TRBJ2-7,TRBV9,TGTGCCAGCAGCGTGGGGACAGGCCCTTACGAGCAGTACTTC,CASSVGTGPYEQYF
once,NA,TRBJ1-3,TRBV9,TGTGCCAGCAGCGTAGTGGCAGACTCTGGAAACACCATATATTTT,CASSVVADSGNTIYF
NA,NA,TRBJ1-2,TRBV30,TGTGCCTGGAGTGCTTATATAGATAGGAGCTACACCTTC,CAWSAYIDRSYTF
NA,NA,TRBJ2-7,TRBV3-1,TGTGCCAGCAGCGCCAGGCCGTTCTCCTACGAGCAGTACTTC,CASSARPFSYEQYF
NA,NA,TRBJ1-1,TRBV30,TGTGCCTGGGCTACCGGGGCCGTGAGTGAAGCTTTCTTT,CAWATGAVSEAFF
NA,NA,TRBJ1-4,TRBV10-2,TGCGCCAGCAGTGAGTCCGGGGGAGTTGTAGAAAAACTGTTTTTT,CASSESGGVVEKLFF
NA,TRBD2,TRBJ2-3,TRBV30,TGTGCCTGGAGTGTAGCTCACGCGGGGGGGCCCACAGATACGCAGTATTTT,CAWSVAHAGGPTDTQYF
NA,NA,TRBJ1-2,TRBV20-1,TGCAGTGCTAACCATAGGGGGGCCTGGAGGTATGGCTACACCTTC,CSANHRGAWRYGYTF
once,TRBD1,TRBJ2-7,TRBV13,TGTGCCAGCAGCCTCTATGGACAGGGGATCGAGCAGTACTTC,CASSLYGQGIEQYF
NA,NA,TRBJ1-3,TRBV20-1,TGCAGTGCTAGAGGGACAGTAGGAAACACCATATATTTT,CSARGTVGNTIYF
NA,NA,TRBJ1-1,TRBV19,TGTGCCAGTAGTATCTCGGGTATGAGGACTGAAGCTTTCTTT,CASSISGMRTEAFF
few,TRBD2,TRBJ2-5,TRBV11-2,TGTGCCAGCAGCTTAGATCTGCTAGCGGGAAGTGAGACCCAGTACTTC,CASSLDLLAGSETQYF
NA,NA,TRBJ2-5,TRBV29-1,TGCAGCGTTGGAGGGCCCGAGACCCAGTACTTC,CSVGGPETQYF
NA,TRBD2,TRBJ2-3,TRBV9,TGTGCCAGCAGCGGCCGACTAGCGGCTTCCACAGATACGCAGTATTTT,CASSGRLAASTDTQYF
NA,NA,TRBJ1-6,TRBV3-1,TGTGCCAGCAGCCAAGATCTGGGGAATTCACCCCTCCACTTT,CASSQDLGNSPLHF
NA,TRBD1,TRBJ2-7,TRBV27,TGTGCCAGCAGCCAAGGACAGGGAGTGTACGAGCAGTACTTC,CASSQGQGVYEQYF
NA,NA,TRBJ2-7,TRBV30,TGTGCCTGGAGCCCTCGGAGGCGTCTACCATTTCCCTTGGACTACGAGCAGTACTTC,CAWSPRRRLPFPLDYEQYF
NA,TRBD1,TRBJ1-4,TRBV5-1,TGCGCCAGCAGCTTGGAGCCCCCGTACAGGGGGACAACTAATGAAAAACTGTTTTTT,CASSLEPPYRGTTNEKLFF
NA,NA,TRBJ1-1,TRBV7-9,TGTGCCAGCAGCCCCCTCCCGGGGGCAGCTTTCTTT,CASSPLPGAAFF
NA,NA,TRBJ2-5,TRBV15,TGTGCCACCAGCAGAGGGGGGGTGGGGCAAGAGACCCAGTACTTC,CATSRGGVGQETQYF
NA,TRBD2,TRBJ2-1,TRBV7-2,TGTGCCAGCAGCTTAGGGGGGGGAAGAACACAATACAATGAGCAGTTCTTC,CASSLGGGRTQYNEQFF
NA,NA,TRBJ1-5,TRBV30,TGTGCCTGGTCGGACGTGGGGATTTATCAGCCCCAGCATTTT,CAWSDVGIYQPQHF
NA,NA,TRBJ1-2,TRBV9,TGTGCCAGCAGCGGGGGGGCCCGCTATGGCTACACCTTC,CASSGGARYGYTF
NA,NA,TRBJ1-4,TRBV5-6,TGTGCCAGCAGCTTGGCTGGCAGGGTGGGGGAAAAACTGTTTTTT,CASSLAGRVGEKLFF
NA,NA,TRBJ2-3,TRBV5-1,TGCGCCAGCAGCCATAGACAGCGCACAGATACGCAGTATTTT,CASSHRQRTDTQYF
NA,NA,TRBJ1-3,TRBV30,TGTGCCTGGAGTGCTAGCAGCTCTGGAAACACCATATATTTT,CAWSASSSGNTIYF
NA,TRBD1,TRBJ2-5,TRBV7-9,TGTGCCAGCAGCCGGGACAGGGGGCTCCAAGAGACCCAGTACTTC,CASSRDRGLQETQYF
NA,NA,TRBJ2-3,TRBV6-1,TGTGCCAGCAGTGAAGGGGGGTTTAGCACAGATACGCAGTATTTT,CASSEGGFSTDTQYF
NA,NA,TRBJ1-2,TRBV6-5,TGTGCCAGCACCCCTACAGCCAACTATGGCTACACCTTC,CASTPTANYGYTF
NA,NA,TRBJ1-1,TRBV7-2,TGTGCCAGCAGCTTAGAGGCAATGAACACTGAAGCTTTCTTT,CASSLEAMNTEAFF
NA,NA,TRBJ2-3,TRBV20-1,TGCAGTGCTAGAGTGGGCCCTGCTGCAGATACGCAGTATTTT,CSARVGPAADTQYF
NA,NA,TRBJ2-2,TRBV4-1,TGCGCCAGCAGCCAAATAGTCAGGGGTCCATACACCGGGGAGCTGTTTTTT,CASSQIVRGPYTGELFF
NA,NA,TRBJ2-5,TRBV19,TGTGCCAGTAGTATCGGGACGCAAGAGACCCAGTACTTC,CASSIGTQETQYF
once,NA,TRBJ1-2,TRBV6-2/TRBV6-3,TGTGCCAGCAGTTACTCCTCTGGTCCCGGCTATGGCTACACCTTC,CASSYSSGPGYGYTF
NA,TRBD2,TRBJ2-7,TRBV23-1,TGCGCCAGCAGTCAACCTAAAGGGACTAGCGGGAAATTCCTCTCTTTGGGACTCTACGAGCAGTACTTC,CASSQPKGTSGKFLSLGLYEQYF
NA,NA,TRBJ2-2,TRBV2,TGTGCCAGCATGGGAGTTCGGTCCGGGGAGCTGTTTTTT,CASMGVRSGELFF
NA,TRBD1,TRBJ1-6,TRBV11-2,TGTGCCAGCAGCCTCCCGCCCGGGCAGGGGGCCCCTCTAGGGTTTAATTCACCCCTCCACTTT,CASSLPPGQGAPLGFNSPLHF
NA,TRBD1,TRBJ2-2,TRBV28,TGTGCCAGCAGTTCACCACCTAGAACAGGGGGAGCCGGGGAGCTGTTTTTT,CASSSPPRTGGAGELFF